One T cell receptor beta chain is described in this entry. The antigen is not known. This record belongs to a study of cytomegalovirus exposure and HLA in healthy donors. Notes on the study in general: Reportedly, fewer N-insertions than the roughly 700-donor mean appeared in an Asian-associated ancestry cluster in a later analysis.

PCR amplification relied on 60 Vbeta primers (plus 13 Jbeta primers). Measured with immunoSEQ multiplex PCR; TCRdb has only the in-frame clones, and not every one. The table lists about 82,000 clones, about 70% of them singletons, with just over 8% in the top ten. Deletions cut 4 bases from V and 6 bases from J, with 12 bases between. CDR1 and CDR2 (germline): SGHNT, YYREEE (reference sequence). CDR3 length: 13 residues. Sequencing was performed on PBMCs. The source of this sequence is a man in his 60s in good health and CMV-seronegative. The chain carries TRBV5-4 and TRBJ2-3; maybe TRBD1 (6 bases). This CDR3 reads CASSGRQADTQYF. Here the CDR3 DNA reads TGTGCCAGCAGCGGCCGACAGGCCGATACGCAGTATTTT. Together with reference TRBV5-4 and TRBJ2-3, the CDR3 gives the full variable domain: ETGVTQSPTHLIKTRGQQVTLRCSSQSGHNTVSWYQQALGQGPQFIFQYYREEENGRGNFPPRFSGLQFPNYSSELNVNALELDDSALYLCASSGRQADTQYFGPGTRLTVL.